Below, 22 T cell receptor beta chains from the same sample are listed, as sequenced in a study of PD-1 blockade in classical Hodgkin lymphoma. Every patient experienced relapse after autologous stem cell transplantation, and brentuximab vedotin exposure varied. Only in-frame clones appear in the TCRdb table, and some are missing; sequencing was by immunoSEQ multiplex PCR. This sample has about 86,000 clones, with about nine tenths found just once. The sample in question was peripheral blood mononuclear cells (PBMCs), obtained at baseline. The receptor source for this set is a human donor with classical Hodgkin lymphoma.

This chain uses TRBV27 with TRBJ1-2; 8 bases map to TRBD1. V gave up 6 bases and J gave up 3 bases; unmatched junction bases: 9. The CDR3 length is 15 residues. Germline loops: CDR1 MNHEY, CDR2 SMNVEV (reference sequence). As DNA, the CDR3 is TGTGCCAGCAGACCCTCCCGGACAGGGCACTATGGCTACACCTTC. Its protein is CASRPSRTGHYGYTF.

This sequence joins TRBV6-1 and TRBJ2-3, with unresolved D. The CDR3 sequence is 14 residues long. The V end lost 8 bases, the J end lost 2 bases, and 14 bases lay between the germline ends. Looked up from germline, CDR1 is MNHNS and CDR2 is SASEGT. The CDR3 region has the DNA TGTGCCAGCTCTGTAGGTACGCACACAGATACGCAGTATTTT. Encoded protein: CASSVGTHTDTQYF.

This rearrangement joins TRBV5-1 to TRBJ2-5; 10 positions match TRBD1. CDR1 is SGHRS, CDR2 YFSETQ, per germline. The CDR3 covers 17 residues. V lost 0 bases to trimming and J lost 2 bases; unmatched junction nucleotides: 7. CDR3 sequence: CASSLEGWTGGQETQYF. Here the CDR3 DNA reads TGCGCCAGCAGCTTGGAGGGGTGGACAGGGGGACAAGAGACCCAGTACTTC.

J is TRBJ1-2 and V is TRBV19; D uncertain. Germline values: CDR1 LNHDA, CDR2 SQIVND (reference sequence). Trimming removed 7 bases at V and 0 bases at J, with 15 bases between. The length of the CDR3 is 15 residues. The CDR3 nucleotides are TGTGCCAGTAACCCTATGGGCGGTTCTAACTATGGCTACACCTTC. This translates into CASNPMGGSNYGYTF.

Only one count was recorded for this clone. V and J are TRBV6-6 and TRBJ2-2, with a weak D call TRBD2 (5 bases). The V gene's germline CDR1 is MNHNY and CDR2 SVGAGI (reference sequence). The V end was cut by 3 bases, the J end by 7 bases, with 15 bases between. The CDR3 extends over 15 amino acids. CDR3 sequence (DNA): TGTGCCAGCAGTTATGTGCTAGCCCGAGGCGGGGAGCTGTTTTTT. Translated, it gives CASSYVLARGGELFF.

V usage is TRBV5-1 and J usage is TRBJ2-7; 7 positions agree with TRBD1. The junction had 5 bases not matched to a gene; V was cut back by 3 bases and J by 5 bases. The CDR3 runs to 13 residues. Germline CDR1 is SGHRS and CDR2 is YFSETQ. The CDR3 loop reads CASSSTGFNEQYF. DNA for the CDR3: TGCGCCAGCAGCTCGACAGGGTTCAACGAGCAGTACTTC.

The chain is built from TRBV10-1 and TRBJ2-3; D uncertain. Germline CDR1 is WNHNN and CDR2 is SYGVQD (reference sequence). The CDR3 has 17 amino acids. Trimming removed 0 bases from V and 0 bases from J, with 13 bases in between. The CDR3 DNA reads TGCGCCAGCAGTGAGTCGACTCGGGTCCCTAGCACAGATACGCAGTATTTT. Translating it yields CASSESTRVPSTDTQYF.

The CDR3 DNA reads as TGTGCCACCAGCAGAGCCCTAGCGGGCGAGAGGCAGTACTTC. It yields the protein CATSRALAGERQYF. This chain links TRBV15 with TRBJ2-7; the match to TRBD2 covers 8 bases. J lost 9 bases, V lost 1 base, and 8 bases had no gene match. CDR3 length: 14 amino acids. Germline CDR1 is LNHNV and CDR2 is YYDKDF (reference sequence). The whole variable domain, remainder taken from reference TRBV15 and TRBJ2-7, is DAMVIQNPRYQVTQFGKPVTLSCSQTLNHNVMYWYQQKSSQAPKLLFHYYDKDFNNEADTPDNFQSRRPNTSFCFLDIRSPGLGDTAMYLCATSRALAGERQYFGPGTRLTVT.

The J gene is TRBJ2-7, the V gene TRBV27, with D hard to call. Trimming removed 3 bases from V and 6 bases from J, with 12 bases in between. Germline CDR1 MNHEY, CDR2 SMNVEV (reference sequence). The CDR3 is made up of 13 amino acids. The CDR3 loop is CASSFRDGVEQYF. The DNA for the CDR3 is TGTGCCAGCAGTTTCCGAGACGGCGTCGAGCAGTACTTC.

This clone was counted a single time. The chain is built from TRBV5-6 and TRBJ1-5; 7 bases fit TRBD1. The CDR3 loop spans 17 amino acids. Germline trimming cut 0 bases from V and 2 bases from J; bases unmatched to any gene: 8. Germline CDR1 is SGHDT and CDR2 is YYEEEE. CDR3 sequence: CASSLERQGECNQPQHF. The CDR3 region has the DNA TGTGCCAGCAGCTTGGAAAGACAGGGCGAGTGCAATCAGCCCCAGCATTTT. Based on the CDR3 plus reference TRBV5-6 and TRBJ1-5, the full variable domain is DAGVTQSPTHLIKTRGQQVTLRCSPKSGHDTVSWYQQALGQGPQFIFQYYEEEERQRGNFPDRFSGHQFPNYSSELNVNALLLGDSALYLCASSLERQGECNQPQHFGDGTRLSIL.

This clone appeared a single time. This CDR3 is CASSFDRADTQYF. The DNA for the CDR3 is TGTGCCAGCAGTTTTGACAGGGCAGATACGCAGTATTTT. V is TRBV27 and J is TRBJ2-3, with TRBD1 matching over 7 bases. The CDR3 loop spans 13 amino acids. The V and J ends lost 3 bases and 4 bases, in that order; junction bases with no gene match: 1. The germline gives CDR1 MNHEY, CDR2 SMNVEV (reference sequence).

The chain employs TRBV28 and TRBJ2-3; 7 bases map to TRBD2. The CDR3 runs to 15 residues. The trim removed 2 bases at V and 6 bases at J, leaving 8 bases unmatched. Germline V CDR1 and CDR2: MDHEN, SYDVKM. The DNA for the CDR3 is TGTGCCAGCAGTTTAGGGGCGGGAGTGGGGGATACGCAGTATTTT. This translates into CASSLGAGVGDTQYF. Full variable domain (outside the CDR3, taken from reference TRBV28 and TRBJ2-3): DVKVTQSSRYLVKRTGEKVFLECVQDMDHENMFWYRQDPGLGLRLIYFSYDVKMKEKGDIPEGYSVSREKKERFSLILESASTNQTSMYLCASSLGAGVGDTQYFGPGTRLTVL.

V is TRBV28 and J is TRBJ1-4; D is perhaps TRBD1 (6 bases). Germline CDR1 reads MDHEN; CDR2 reads SYDVKM. V gave up 5 bases and J gave up 2 bases, with 21 bases separating them. The CDR3 totals 18 residues. DNA of the CDR3: TGTGCCAGCAGTCTCATCTCGGGGGGGCGTACGACTAATGAAAAACTGTTTTTT. Protein product: CASSLISGGRTTNEKLFF. Based on the CDR3 plus reference TRBV28 and TRBJ1-4, the full variable domain is DVKVTQSSRYLVKRTGEKVFLECVQDMDHENMFWYRQDPGLGLRLIYFSYDVKMKEKGDIPEGYSVSREKKERFSLILESASTNQTSMYLCASSLISGGRTTNEKLFFGSGTQLSVL.

This clone was seen more than once but under ten times. This chain links TRBV27 with TRBJ1-6; D not certain. Germline loops: CDR1 MNHEY, CDR2 SMNVEV (reference sequence). Trimming left V 6 bases short and J 8 bases short, with 14 bases between. CDR3 length: 14 residues. CDR3 in DNA: TGTGCCAGCAGAACGGGTAGGTTGGATTCACCCCTCCACTTT. Encoded protein: CASRTGRLDSPLHF.

The genes are TRBV11-3 and TRBJ2-3; the D is unclear. Germline CDR1 is SGHNT and CDR2 is YENEEA. V was cut by 6 bases and J by 0 bases, with 13 bases left in between. The CDR3 extends over 15 amino acids. The CDR3 sequence: CASSLGLLSTDTQYF. CDR3 DNA: TGTGCCAGCAGTCTAGGTCTTTTGAGCACAGATACGCAGTATTTT.

V and J are TRBV28 and TRBJ1-2; 7 bases map to TRBD1. This CDR3 contains 14 residues. CDR1 is MDHEN and CDR2 is SYDVKM in the germline V gene. Trimming removed 4 bases from V and 5 bases from J; junction bases left unmatched: 7. The CDR3 DNA is TGTGCCAGCAGTTCTGGAGGACAGGAGTATGGCTACACCTTC. Its translation: CASSSGGQEYGYTF.

This clone appeared once. The V gene is TRBV6-6, the J gene TRBJ1-1; D remains ambiguous. This CDR3 has 12 residues. Germline CDR1 and CDR2: MNHNY and SVGAGI (reference sequence). V lost 5 bases to trimming and J lost 2 bases, with 6 bases between them. CDR3 in amino acids: CASSEGNTEAFF. The CDR3 DNA is TGTGCCAGCAGTGAGGGAAACACTGAAGCTTTCTTT.

This rearrangement joins TRBV6-1 to TRBJ1-2; 11 bases are a match to TRBD1. The CDR3 has 18 residues. V dropped 1 base and J dropped 4; count of bases not matched to a gene: 11. CDR1 is MNHNS, CDR2 SASEGT, per germline. The chain's CDR3 is CASSEGTGGYQRRYGYTF. The CDR3 bases are TGTGCCAGCAGTGAAGGGACAGGGGGCTATCAGAGGCGCTATGGCTACACCTTC.

This clone was counted a single time. This chain uses TRBV28 with TRBJ1-2; no firm D call. This CDR3 is 14 amino acids long. The germline CDR1 and CDR2 sequences are MDHEN and SYDVKM. The V gene lost 1 base and the J gene lost 4 bases, with 10 bases spanning the gap. The CDR3 sequence: CASSLSGGRYGYTF. The CDR3 nucleotides are TGTGCCAGCAGTTTATCAGGTGGACGCTATGGCTACACCTTC.

The chain joins TRBV2 to TRBJ1-2; 10 bases match TRBD1. Germline loops: CDR1 SNHLY, CDR2 FYNNEI. Trimming removed 7 bases from V and 8 bases from J; junction bases left unmatched: 10. CDR3 length: 14 amino acids. As DNA, the CDR3 is TGTGCCAGCAACCCCAGACAGGGGGCGGGAGGCTACACCTTC. This sequence encodes CASNPRQGAGGYTF. Supplemented by reference TRBV2 and TRBJ1-2, the full variable domain reads EPEVTQTPSHQVTQMGQEVILRCVPISNHLYFYWYRQILGQKVEFLVSFYNNEISEKSEIFDDQFSVERPDGSNFTLKIRSTKLEDSAMYFCASNPRQGAGGYTFGSGTRLTVV.

The chain couples TRBV28 to TRBJ1-5; D gene ambiguous. The CDR3 sequence is 13 residues long. CDR1 and CDR2 (germline): MDHEN, SYDVKM. With 7 bases removed from V and 7 bases from J, the gap between germline ends came to 14 bases. The CDR3 DNA reads TGTGCCAGCACTATCGGGGTAGGACAGCCCCAGCATTTT. It yields the protein CASTIGVGQPQHF. The complete variable domain, with remaining parts taken from reference TRBV28 and TRBJ1-5, reads DVKVTQSSRYLVKRTGEKVFLECVQDMDHENMFWYRQDPGLGLRLIYFSYDVKMKEKGDIPEGYSVSREKKERFSLILESASTNQTSMYLCASTIGVGQPQHFGDGTRLSIL.

V usage is TRBV30 and J usage is TRBJ1-1; D is uncertain. CDR1 and CDR2 (germline): GTSNPN, SVGIG (reference sequence). Trimming pared 4 bases from V and 0 bases from J, leaving 12 bases between. The length of the CDR3 is 14 residues. The CDR3 here is CAWIGRSLNTEAFF. In DNA, the CDR3 is TGTGCCTGGATTGGCAGGTCCCTGAACACTGAAGCTTTCTTT.